A single sample gave rise to the 7 T cell receptor beta chains below, sequenced in a study of T cell responses to AZD1222 COVID-19 vaccine. TCRdb's table, derived via immunoSEQ multiplex PCR, lists solely in-frame clones and lacks some. This table holds fewer than 130,000 clones, about 85% found once. Material: peripheral blood, obtained 28 days after the second AZD1222 dose. The receptors originated from an adult who received the AZD1222 COVID-19 vaccine.

The V and J genes are TRBV18 and TRBJ1-2; no reliable D call. In germline, CDR1 is KGHSH, CDR2 LQKENI. Trimming took off 2 bases at V and 2 bases at J, with 18 bases between the two ends. The CDR3 has 17 amino acids. Here the CDR3 reads CASSPVHQPIENYGYTF. The CDR3 DNA is TGTGCCAGCTCACCAGTACACCAGCCGATTGAGAACTATGGCTACACCTTC. Drawing the rest from reference TRBV18 and TRBJ1-2, the complete variable domain is NAGVMQNPRHLVRRRGQEARLRCSPMKGHSHVYWYRQLPEEGLKFMVYLQKENIIDESGMPKERFSAEFPKEGPSILRIQQVVRGDSAAYFCASSPVHQPIENYGYTFGSGTRLTVV.

The rearrangement links TRBV28 to TRBJ1-1; tentatively, D is TRBD1 (5 bases). Germline assignment: CDR1 MDHEN and CDR2 SYDVKM. The CDR3 covers 15 residues. V gave up 5 bases and J gave up 1 base, with 14 bases separating them. The CDR3 reads CASSPPVGTNTEAFF. For the CDR3, the DNA is TGTGCCAGCAGTCCACCCGTAGGGACGAACACTGAAGCTTTCTTT.

The chain uses TRBV12-3 or TRBV12-4 and TRBJ2-1, with a tentative D call TRBD1 (5 bases). Trimming cost V 7 bases and J 7 bases, with 8 bases left between them. This CDR3 is built from 11 residues. The CDR3: CASTYRNEQFF. In DNA, the CDR3 is TGTGCCAGCACCTACAGGAATGAGCAGTTCTTC.

Turning to this clone: The germline gene is not matched at one end of the junction; a read error may be the cause. The rearrangement joins TRBV19 to TRBJ2-1; 10 bases align to TRBD2. CDR3 length: 14 residues. In germline, CDR1 is LNHDA, CDR2 SQIVND (reference sequence). The CDR3 DNA reads as TGTGCCAGTAGTATGAGCGGGAGGGCCGCCACCAACCTCTTC. This translates into CASSMSGRAATNLF.

The J gene is TRBJ2-7, the V gene TRBV19; D possibly corresponds to TRBD2 (5 bases). Trimming shortened V by 6 bases and J by 5 bases, and 20 bases separated the two germline ends. The CDR3 runs 15 residues. Germline CDR1 and CDR2: LNHDA and SQIVND (reference sequence). CDR3 sequence (DNA): TGTGCCAGTAGCAAAATCGAGGGCCGAATCAACGAGCAGTACTTC. This translates into CASSKIEGRINEQYF.

The rearrangement links TRBV5-1 to TRBJ2-7, with 13 bases matching TRBD2. Germline V gene lookup returns CDR1 SGHRS and CDR2 YFSETQ. The CDR3 has 15 amino acids. V shed 4 bases and J 2 bases; nucleotides not matched to a gene: 3. DNA of the CDR3: TGCGCCAGCAGCGGCGGACTAGCGGGAGCCTACGAGCAGTACTTC. As protein: CASSGGLAGAYEQYF. The entire variable domain, with the rest obtained from reference TRBV5-1 and TRBJ2-7, is as follows: KAGVTQTPRYLIKTRGQQVTLSCSPISGHRSVSWYQQTPGQGLQFLFEYFSETQRNKGNFPGRFSGRQFSNSRSEMNVSTLELGDSALYLCASSGGLAGAYEQYFGPGTRLTVT.

The CDR3 DNA follows: TGTGCCAGCACGGGAGTCGGCAGGGGATCCTACGAGCAGTACTTC. Translation: CASTGVGRGSYEQYF. V usage is TRBV28 and J usage is TRBJ2-7; D may match TRBD1 or TRBD2 (6 bases each). CDR1 and CDR2 from the germline V gene are MDHEN and SYDVKM. The CDR3 extends over 15 amino acids. Trimming left V 7 bases short and J 1 base short, with 17 bases between. Full variable domain (remainder filled in from reference TRBV28 and TRBJ2-7): DVKVTQSSRYLVKRTGEKVFLECVQDMDHENMFWYRQDPGLGLRLIYFSYDVKMKEKGDIPEGYSVSREKKERFSLILESASTNQTSMYLCASTGVGRGSYEQYFGPGTRLTVT.